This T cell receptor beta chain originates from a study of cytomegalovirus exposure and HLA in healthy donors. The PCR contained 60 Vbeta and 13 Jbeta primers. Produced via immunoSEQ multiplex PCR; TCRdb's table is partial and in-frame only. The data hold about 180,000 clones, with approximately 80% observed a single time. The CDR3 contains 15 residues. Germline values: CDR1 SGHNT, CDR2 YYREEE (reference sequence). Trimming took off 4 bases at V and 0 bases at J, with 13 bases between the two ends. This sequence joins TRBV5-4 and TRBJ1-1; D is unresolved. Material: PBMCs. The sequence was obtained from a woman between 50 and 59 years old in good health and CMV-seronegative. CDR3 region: CASSEAGFMNTEAFF. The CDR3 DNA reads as TGTGCCAGCAGCGAAGCAGGCTTCATGAACACTGAAGCTTTCTTT.